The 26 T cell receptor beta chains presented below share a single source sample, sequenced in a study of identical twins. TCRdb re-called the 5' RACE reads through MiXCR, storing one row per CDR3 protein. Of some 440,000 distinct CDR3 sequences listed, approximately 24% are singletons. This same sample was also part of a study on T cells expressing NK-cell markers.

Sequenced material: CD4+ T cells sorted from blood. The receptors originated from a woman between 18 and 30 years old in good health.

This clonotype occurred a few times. The CDR3, as DNA: TGTGCCAGCACCCCCAGGGGGCGGACAGATACGCAGTATTTT. Protein: CASTPRGRTDTQYF. V usage is TRBV5-6 and J usage is TRBJ2-3; 8 bases match TRBD1. Germline CDR1 reads SGHDT; CDR2 reads YYEEEE. This CDR3 has 14 amino acids. Trimming cost V 6 bases and J 3 bases; bases outside gene matches: 6. Variable domain in full (rest from reference TRBV5-6 and TRBJ2-3): DAGVTQSPTHLIKTRGQQVTLRCSPKSGHDTVSWYQQALGQGPQFIFQYYEEEERQRGNFPDRFSGHQFPNYSSELNVNALLLGDSALYLCASTPRGRTDTQYFGPGTRLTVL.

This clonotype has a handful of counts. The CDR3 spells CATSRVGAIYGYTF. CDR3 nucleotides: TGTGCCACCAGCAGAGTAGGGGCTATCTATGGCTACACCTTC. This chain connects TRBV15 to TRBJ1-2; weak D call: TRBD1 (5 bases). Per the germline V gene, CDR1 is LNHNV and CDR2 is YYDKDF (reference sequence). The CDR3 sequence is 14 residues long. The V and J ends lost 1 base and 4 bases respectively, with 10 bases between them.

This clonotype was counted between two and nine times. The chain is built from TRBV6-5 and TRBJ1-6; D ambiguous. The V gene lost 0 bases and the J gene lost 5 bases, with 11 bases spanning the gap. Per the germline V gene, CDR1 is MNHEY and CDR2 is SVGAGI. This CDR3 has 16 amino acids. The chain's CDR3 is CASSYSRQVDNSPLHF. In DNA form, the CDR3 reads TGTGCCAGCAGTTACTCGAGGCAGGTTGATAATTCACCCCTCCACTTT.

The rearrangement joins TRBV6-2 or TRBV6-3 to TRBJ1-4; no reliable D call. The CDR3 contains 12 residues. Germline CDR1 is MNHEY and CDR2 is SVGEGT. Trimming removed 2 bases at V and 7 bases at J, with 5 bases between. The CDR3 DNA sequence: TGTGCCAGCAGTTACACCGTTGAAAAACTGTTTTTT. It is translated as CASSYTVEKLFF.

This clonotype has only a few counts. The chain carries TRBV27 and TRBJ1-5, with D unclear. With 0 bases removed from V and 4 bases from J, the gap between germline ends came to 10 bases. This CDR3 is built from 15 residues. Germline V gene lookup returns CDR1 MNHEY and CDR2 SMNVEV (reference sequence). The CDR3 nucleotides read TGTGCCAGCAGTTTATCCGGCGCGGCGAATCAGCCCCAGCATTTT. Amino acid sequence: CASSLSGAANQPQHF.

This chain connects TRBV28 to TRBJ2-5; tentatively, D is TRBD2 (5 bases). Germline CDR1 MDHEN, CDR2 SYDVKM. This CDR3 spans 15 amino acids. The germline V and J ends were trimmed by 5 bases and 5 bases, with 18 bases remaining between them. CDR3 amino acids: CASSQLGVVGETQYF. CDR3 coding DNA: TGTGCCAGCAGTCAACTCGGGGTGGTGGGGGAGACCCAGTACTTC.

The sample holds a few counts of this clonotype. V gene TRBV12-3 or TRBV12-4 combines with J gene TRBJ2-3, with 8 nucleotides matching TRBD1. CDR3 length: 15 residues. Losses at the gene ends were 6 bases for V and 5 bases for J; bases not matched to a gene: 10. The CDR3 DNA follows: TGTGCCAGCAGCGCTCAGGGGGCCCCTGAAGATACGCAGTATTTT. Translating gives CASSAQGAPEDTQYF.

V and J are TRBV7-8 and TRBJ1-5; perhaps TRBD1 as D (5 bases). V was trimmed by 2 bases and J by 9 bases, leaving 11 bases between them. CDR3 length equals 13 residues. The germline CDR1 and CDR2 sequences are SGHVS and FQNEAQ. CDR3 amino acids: CASSLRDQGPQHF. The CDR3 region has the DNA TGTGCCAGCAGCTTACGAGACCAGGGGCCCCAGCATTTT.

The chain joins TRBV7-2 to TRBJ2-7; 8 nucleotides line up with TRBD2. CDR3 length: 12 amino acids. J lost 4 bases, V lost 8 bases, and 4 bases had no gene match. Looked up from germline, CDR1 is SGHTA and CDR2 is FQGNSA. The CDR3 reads CASRGGGYEQYF. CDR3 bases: TGTGCCAGCCGGGGGGGCGGATACGAGCAGTACTTC.

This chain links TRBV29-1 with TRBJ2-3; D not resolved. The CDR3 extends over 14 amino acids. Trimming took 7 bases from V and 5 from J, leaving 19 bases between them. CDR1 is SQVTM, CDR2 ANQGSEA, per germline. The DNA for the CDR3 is TGCAGCGCCTGGGTTACCAGGCTCGGAGATACGCAGTATTTT. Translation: CSAWVTRLGDTQYF.

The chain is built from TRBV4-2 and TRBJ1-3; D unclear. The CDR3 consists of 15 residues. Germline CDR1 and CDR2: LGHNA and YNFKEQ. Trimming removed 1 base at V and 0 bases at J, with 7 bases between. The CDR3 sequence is CASSQAPISGNTIYF. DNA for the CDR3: TGTGCCAGCAGCCAAGCTCCCATCTCTGGAAACACCATATATTTT.

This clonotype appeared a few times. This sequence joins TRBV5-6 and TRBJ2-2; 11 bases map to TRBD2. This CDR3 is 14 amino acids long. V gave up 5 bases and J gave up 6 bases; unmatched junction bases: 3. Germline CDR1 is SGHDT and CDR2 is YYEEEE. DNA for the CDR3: TGTGCCAGCAGACTAGCGGGAGCTGCCGGGGAGCTGTTTTTT. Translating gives CASRLAGAAGELFF.

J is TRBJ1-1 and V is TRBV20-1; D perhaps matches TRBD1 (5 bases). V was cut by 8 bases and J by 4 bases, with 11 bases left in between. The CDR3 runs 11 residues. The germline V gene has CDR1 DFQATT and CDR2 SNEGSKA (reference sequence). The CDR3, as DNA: TGCAGTTTCCGCGGGGGCACTGAAGCTTTCTTT. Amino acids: CSFRGGTEAFF.

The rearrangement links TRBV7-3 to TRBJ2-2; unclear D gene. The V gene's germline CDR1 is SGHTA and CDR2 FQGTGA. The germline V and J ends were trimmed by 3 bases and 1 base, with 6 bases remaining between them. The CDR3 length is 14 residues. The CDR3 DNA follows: TGTGCCAGCAGCTTTTATCAGAACACCGGGGAGCTGTTTTTT. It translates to CASSFYQNTGELFF. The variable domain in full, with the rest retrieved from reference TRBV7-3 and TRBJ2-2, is GAGVSQTPSNKVTEKGKYVELRCDPISGHTALYWYRQSLGQGPEFLIYFQGTGAADDSGLPNDRFFAVRPEGSVSTLKIQRTERGDSAVYLCASSFYQNTGELFFGEGSRLTVL.

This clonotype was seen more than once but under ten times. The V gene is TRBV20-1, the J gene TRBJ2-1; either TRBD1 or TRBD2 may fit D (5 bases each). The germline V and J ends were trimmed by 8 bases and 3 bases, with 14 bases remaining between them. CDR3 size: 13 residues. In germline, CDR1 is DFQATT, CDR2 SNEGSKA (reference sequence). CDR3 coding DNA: TGCAGTTCGGGACGGATGGGCTACAATGAGCAGTTCTTC. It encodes CSSGRMGYNEQFF.

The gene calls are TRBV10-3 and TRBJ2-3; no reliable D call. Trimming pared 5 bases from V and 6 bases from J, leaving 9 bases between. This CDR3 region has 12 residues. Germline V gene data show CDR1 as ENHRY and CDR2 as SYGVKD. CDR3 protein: CAISRARDTQYF. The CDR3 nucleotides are TGTGCCATCAGTCGGGCTCGGGATACGCAGTATTTT.

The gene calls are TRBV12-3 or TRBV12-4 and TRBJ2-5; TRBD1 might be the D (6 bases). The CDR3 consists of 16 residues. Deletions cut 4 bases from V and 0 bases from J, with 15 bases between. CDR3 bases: TGTGCCAGCAGTTATGGGGGCAGATTCAACCAAGAGACCCAGTACTTC. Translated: CASSYGGRFNQETQYF.

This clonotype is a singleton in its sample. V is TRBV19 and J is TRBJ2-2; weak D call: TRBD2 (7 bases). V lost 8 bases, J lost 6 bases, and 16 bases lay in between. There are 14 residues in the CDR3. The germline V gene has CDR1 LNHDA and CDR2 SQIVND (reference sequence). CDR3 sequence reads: CASVGGAIPGELFF. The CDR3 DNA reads TGTGCCAGTGTTGGGGGGGCCATTCCCGGGGAGCTGTTTTTT.

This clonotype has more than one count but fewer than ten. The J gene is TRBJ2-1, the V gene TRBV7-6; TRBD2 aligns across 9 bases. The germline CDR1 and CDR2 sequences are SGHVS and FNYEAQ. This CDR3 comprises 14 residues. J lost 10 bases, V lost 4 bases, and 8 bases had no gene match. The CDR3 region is CASSSIAGEGEQFF. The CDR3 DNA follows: TGTGCCAGCAGCTCTATAGCGGGAGAGGGGGAGCAGTTCTTC.

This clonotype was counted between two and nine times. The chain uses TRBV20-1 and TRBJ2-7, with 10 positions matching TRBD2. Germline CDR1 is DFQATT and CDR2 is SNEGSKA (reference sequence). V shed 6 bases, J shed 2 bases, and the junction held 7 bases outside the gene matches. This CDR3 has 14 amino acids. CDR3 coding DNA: TGCAGTGCCAGACATAGCGGGAGGACCTACGAGCAGTACTTC. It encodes CSARHSGRTYEQYF.

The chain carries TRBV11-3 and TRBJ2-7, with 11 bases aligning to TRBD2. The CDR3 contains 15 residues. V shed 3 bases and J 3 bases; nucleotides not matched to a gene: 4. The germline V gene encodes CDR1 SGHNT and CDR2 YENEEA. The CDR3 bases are TGTGCCAGCAGCTTTTTAGCGGGGGGGAACTACGAGCAGTACTTC. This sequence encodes CASSFLAGGNYEQYF.

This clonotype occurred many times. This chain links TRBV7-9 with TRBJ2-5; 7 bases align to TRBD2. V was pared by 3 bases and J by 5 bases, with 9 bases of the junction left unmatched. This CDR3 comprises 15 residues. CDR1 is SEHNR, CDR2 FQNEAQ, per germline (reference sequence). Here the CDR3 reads CASSFLLAIGETQYF. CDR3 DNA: TGTGCCAGCAGCTTCTTACTAGCGATAGGGGAGACCCAGTACTTC. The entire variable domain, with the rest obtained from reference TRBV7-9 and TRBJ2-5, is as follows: DTGVSQNPRHKITKRGQNVTFRCDPISEHNRLYWYRQTLGQGPEFLTYFQNEAQLEKSRLLSDRFSAERPKGSFSTLEIQRTEQGDSAMYLCASSFLLAIGETQYFGPGTRLLVL.

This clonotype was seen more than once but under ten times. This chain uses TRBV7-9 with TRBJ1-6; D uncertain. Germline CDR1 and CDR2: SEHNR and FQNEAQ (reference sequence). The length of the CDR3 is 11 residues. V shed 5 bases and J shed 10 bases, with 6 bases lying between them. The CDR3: CASSRASPLHF. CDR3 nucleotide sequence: TGTGCCAGCAGCCGGGCATCACCCCTCCACTTT.

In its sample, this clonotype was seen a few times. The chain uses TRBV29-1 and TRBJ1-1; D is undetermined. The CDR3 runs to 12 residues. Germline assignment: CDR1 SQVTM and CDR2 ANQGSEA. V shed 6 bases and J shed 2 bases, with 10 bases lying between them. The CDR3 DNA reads TGCAGCGTCCAGAGGAGTAACACTGAAGCTTTCTTT. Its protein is CSVQRSNTEAFF.

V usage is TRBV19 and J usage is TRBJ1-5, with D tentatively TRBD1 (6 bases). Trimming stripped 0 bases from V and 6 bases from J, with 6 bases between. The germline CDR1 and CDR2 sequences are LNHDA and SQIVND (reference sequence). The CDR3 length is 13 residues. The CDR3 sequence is CASSIDRGQPQHF. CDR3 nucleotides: TGTGCCAGTAGTATAGACAGGGGTCAGCCCCAGCATTTT.

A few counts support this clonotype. CDR3: CASSPVHNQPQHF. In DNA form, the CDR3 reads TGTGCCAGCAGTCCCGTTCACAATCAGCCCCAGCATTTT. The rearrangement uses TRBV12-3 or TRBV12-4 and TRBJ1-5; D gene uncertain. This CDR3 is built from 13 residues. Deletions cut 5 bases from V and 3 bases from J, with 8 bases between.